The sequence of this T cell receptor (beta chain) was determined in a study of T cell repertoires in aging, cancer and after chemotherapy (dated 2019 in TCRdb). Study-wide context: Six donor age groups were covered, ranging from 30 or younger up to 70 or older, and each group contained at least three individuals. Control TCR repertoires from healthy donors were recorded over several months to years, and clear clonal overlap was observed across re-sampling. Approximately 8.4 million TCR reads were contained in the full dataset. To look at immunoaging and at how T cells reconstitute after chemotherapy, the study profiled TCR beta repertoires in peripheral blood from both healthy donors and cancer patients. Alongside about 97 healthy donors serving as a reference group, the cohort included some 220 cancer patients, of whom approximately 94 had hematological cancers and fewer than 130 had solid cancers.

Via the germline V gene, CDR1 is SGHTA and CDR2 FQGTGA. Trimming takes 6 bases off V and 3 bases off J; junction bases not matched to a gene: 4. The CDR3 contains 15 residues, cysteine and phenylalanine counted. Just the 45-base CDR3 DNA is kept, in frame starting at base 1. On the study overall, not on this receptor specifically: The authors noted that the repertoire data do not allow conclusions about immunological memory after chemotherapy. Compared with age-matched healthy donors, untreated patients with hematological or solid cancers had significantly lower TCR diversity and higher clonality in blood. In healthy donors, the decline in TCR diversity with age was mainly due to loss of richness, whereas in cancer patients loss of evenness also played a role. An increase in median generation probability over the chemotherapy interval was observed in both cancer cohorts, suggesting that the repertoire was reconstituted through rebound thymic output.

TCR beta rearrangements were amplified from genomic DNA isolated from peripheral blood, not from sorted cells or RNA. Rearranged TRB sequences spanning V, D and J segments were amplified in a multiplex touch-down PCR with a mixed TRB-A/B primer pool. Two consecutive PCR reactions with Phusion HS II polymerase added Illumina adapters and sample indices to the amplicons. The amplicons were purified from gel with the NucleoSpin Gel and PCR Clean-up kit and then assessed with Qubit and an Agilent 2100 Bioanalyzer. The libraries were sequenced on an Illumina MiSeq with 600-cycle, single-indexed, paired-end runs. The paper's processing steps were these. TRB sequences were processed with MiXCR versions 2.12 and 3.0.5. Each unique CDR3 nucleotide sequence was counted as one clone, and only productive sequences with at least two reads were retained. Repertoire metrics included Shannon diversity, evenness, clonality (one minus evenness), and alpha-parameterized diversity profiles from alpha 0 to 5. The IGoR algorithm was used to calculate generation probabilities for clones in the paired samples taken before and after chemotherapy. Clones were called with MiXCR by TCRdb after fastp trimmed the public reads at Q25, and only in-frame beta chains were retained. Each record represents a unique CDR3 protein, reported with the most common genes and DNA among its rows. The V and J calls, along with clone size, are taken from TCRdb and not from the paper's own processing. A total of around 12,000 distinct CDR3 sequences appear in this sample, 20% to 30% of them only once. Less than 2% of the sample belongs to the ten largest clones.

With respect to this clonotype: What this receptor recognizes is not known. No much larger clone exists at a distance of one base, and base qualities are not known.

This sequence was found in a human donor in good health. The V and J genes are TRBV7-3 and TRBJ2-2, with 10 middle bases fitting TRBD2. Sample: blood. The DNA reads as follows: TGTGCCAGCAGAGAAGCGGGGGGGCACACCGGGGAGCTGTTTTTT. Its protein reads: CASREAGGHTGELFF.